Each of the 27 T cell receptor beta chains below was sequenced from the same sample in a study of cytomegalovirus exposure and HLA in healthy donors. Primers included in the PCR were 60 Vbeta and 13 Jbeta primers. The repertoire was sequenced with immunoSEQ multiplex PCR; TCRdb's copy has only in-frame clones and lacks some. The sample includes about 190,000 clones, over 75% of them seen just once. Sequencing was done on a sample of PBMCs. These receptors originate from a woman aged 50 to 60 in good health and CMV-seropositive.

This chain joins TRBV4-2 and TRBJ1-2; no reliable D call. Trimming shortened V by 0 bases and J by 4 bases, and 12 bases separated the two germline ends. The CDR3 is made up of 15 amino acids. In germline, CDR1 is LGHNA, CDR2 YNFKEQ. DNA of the CDR3: TGTGCCAGCAGCCAAGAGGGGAGTGGAGGCTATGGCTACACCTTC. Translating gives CASSQEGSGGYGYTF.

The chain joins TRBV5-1 to TRBJ2-3; tentative D call: TRBD2 (5 bases). The V end was cut by 6 bases, the J end by 2 bases, with 16 bases between. Germline V gives CDR1 SGHRS, CDR2 YFSETQ. The CDR3 length is 15 residues. The CDR3 spells CASNPSGPLTDTQYF. The CDR3 DNA reads as TGCGCCAGCAACCCCAGCGGACCACTCACAGATACGCAGTATTTT.

The chain couples TRBV28 to TRBJ1-1; no clear D gene. Between the trimmed V and J ends, which lost 1 base and 2 bases, there was a span of 11 bases. Germline V lookup: CDR1 MDHEN, CDR2 SYDVKM. The length of the CDR3 is 15 residues. The CDR3 DNA is TGTGCCAGCAGTTTATCCAGCGCGGGTAACACTGAAGCTTTCTTT. It codes for CASSLSSAGNTEAFF.

The chain has TRBV18 and TRBJ2-7; TRBD1 matches at 10 bases. Germline V gene data show CDR1 as KGHSH and CDR2 as LQKENI. Trimming removed 5 bases from V and 2 bases from J; junction bases left unmatched: 3. The CDR3 covers 14 residues. The CDR3 coding sequence is TGTGCCAGCTCAACGGGACAGGGGCCCTACGAGCAGTACTTC. It yields the protein CASSTGQGPYEQYF.

The chain uses TRBV10-3 and TRBJ1-2; 10 bases line up with TRBD1. The CDR3 sequence is 14 residues long. Unmatched junction bases numbered 12, after V lost 10 bases and J lost 7 bases. Germline CDR1 ENHRY, CDR2 SYGVKD. The CDR3 DNA reads as TGTGCCACGAAACCGACCCGGGACAGGGGTGGCTACACCTTC. Translating gives CATKPTRDRGGYTF.

The V gene is TRBV2, the J gene TRBJ2-7; D might be TRBD1 (5 bases). V was shortened by 9 bases and J by 1 base, with 10 bases between the two germline ends. The CDR3 spans 12 residues. The germline V gene encodes CDR1 SNHLY and CDR2 FYNNEI. CDR3 residues: CASAGLSYEQYF. As DNA, the CDR3 is TGTGCCAGTGCAGGGCTTTCCTACGAGCAGTACTTC.

The chain carries TRBV19 and TRBJ1-1; D uncertain. Germline CDR1 and CDR2: LNHDA and SQIVND (reference sequence). The V gene lost 0 bases and the J gene lost 11 bases, with 13 bases spanning the gap. The CDR3 length is 13 residues. In nucleotides, the CDR3 is TGTGCCAGTAGTATAGATGGGCACAATGAGGCTTTCTTT. Amino acids: CASSIDGHNEAFF.

The chain is built from TRBV11-2 and TRBJ1-1, with unresolved D. The V gene's germline CDR1 is SGHAT and CDR2 FQNNGV. Trimming pared 5 bases from V and 4 bases from J, leaving 14 bases between. CDR3 size: 14 residues. In DNA, the CDR3 is TGTGCCAGCAGCCCATATCGACTGAGCACTGAAGCTTTCTTT. Amino acid sequence: CASSPYRLSTEAFF.

V usage is TRBV4-3 and J usage is TRBJ1-1; weak D call: TRBD1 (6 bases). The CDR3 is 16 amino acids. Germline CDR1 is LGHNA and CDR2 is YSLEER. V was cut by 0 bases and J by 0 bases, with 11 bases left in between. The DNA for the CDR3 is TGCGCCAGCAGCCAAGAGGGTGACAGGATGAACACTGAAGCTTTCTTT. Translated, it gives CASSQEGDRMNTEAFF.

The V gene is TRBV7-3, the J gene TRBJ2-1; TRBD2 is a possible D gene (5 bases). This CDR3 comprises 14 residues. Trimming took off 0 bases at V and 5 bases at J, with 8 bases between the two ends. The V gene's germline CDR1 is SGHTA and CDR2 FQGTGA. The CDR3 region is CASSLTASNNEQFF. The DNA of the CDR3 is TGTGCCAGCAGCTTAACGGCTAGCAACAATGAGCAGTTCTTC.

DNA for the CDR3: TGTGCCAGTAGTGTCGGGACAGCGAACACTGAAGCTTTCTTT. Translating it yields CASSVGTANTEAFF. The chain links TRBV19 to TRBJ1-1; 7 bases are a match to TRBD1. J gave up 1 base and V 5 bases, and 4 bases lay outside the gene matches. Germline V CDR1 and CDR2: LNHDA, SQIVND (reference sequence). The CDR3 length is 14 residues.

The J gene is TRBJ1-1, the V gene TRBV6-5, with D perhaps TRBD1 (5 bases). V gave up 5 bases and J gave up 1 base, with 11 bases separating them. CDR1 MNHEY and CDR2 SVGAGI come from the germline V gene. The CDR3 spans 14 residues. CDR3 nucleotides: TGTGCCAGCAGTCGACAGCCATGGAACACTGAAGCTTTCTTT. This gives the protein CASSRQPWNTEAFF.

The chain recombines TRBV25-1 with TRBJ2-3; a weak D match, TRBD1 (6 bases). This CDR3 comprises 16 residues. V was clipped by 1 base and J by 1 base, with 12 bases between them. Germline values: CDR1 MGHDK, CDR2 SYGVNS. Here the CDR3 DNA reads TGTGCCAGCAGTGAATCGGCTGCAGGGGGCACAGATACGCAGTATTTT. It is translated as CASSESAAGGTDTQYF.

The CDR3 loop reads CASTKDRGMNTEAFF. For the CDR3, the DNA is TGCGCCAGCACCAAGGACAGGGGAATGAACACTGAAGCTTTCTTT. The chain recombines TRBV10-2 with TRBJ1-1, with 9 bases lining up with TRBD1. Germline trimming cut 7 bases from V and 0 bases from J; bases unmatched to any gene: 6. CDR3 length: 15 residues. Germline-derived CDR1 and CDR2 are WSHSY and SAAADI.

The genes are TRBV6-1 and TRBJ2-6; D might be TRBD1 (5 bases). The CDR3 spans 18 residues. CDR1 is MNHNS and CDR2 is SASEGT in the germline V gene. V dropped 4 bases and J dropped 0 bases, with 16 bases sitting between them. The CDR3 DNA reads TGTGCCAGCAGTGCCGTGGACATAGAATCCTCTGGGGCCAACGTCCTGACTTTC. Translation: CASSAVDIESSGANVLTF.

This chain joins TRBV27 and TRBJ2-3; 10 nucleotides line up with TRBD2. This CDR3 has 18 amino acids. The ends lost 4 bases at V and 0 bases at J; junction bases unmatched: 10. Germline V lookup: CDR1 MNHEY, CDR2 SMNVEV (reference sequence). Here the CDR3 DNA reads TGTGCCAGCAGTTCCCCCCTAGCGGGGGTTTATAGCACAGATACGCAGTATTTT. Amino acids: CASSSPLAGVYSTDTQYF.

The chain links TRBV4-3 to TRBJ2-5; 8 bases fit TRBD2. CDR3 size: 15 residues. Germline-derived CDR1 and CDR2 are LGHNA and YSLEER. V lost 1 base and J lost 5; bases outside the gene matches: 6. The CDR3 DNA sequence: TGCGCCAGCAGCCAAGGAGCGGGGGTCGGCGAGACCCAGTACTTC. Translation: CASSQGAGVGETQYF.

The chain has TRBV10-1 and TRBJ2-7; possible D gene TRBD1, 5 bases. Germline V CDR1 and CDR2: WNHNN, SYGVQD (reference sequence). This CDR3 has 12 residues. Trimming removed 5 bases from V and 5 bases from J, with 10 bases in between. The CDR3 nucleotides are TGCGCCAGCAGTCACGACAGTCACGAGCAGTACTTC. This translates into CASSHDSHEQYF.

V and J are TRBV25-1 and TRBJ2-7; tentative D call: TRBD2 (6 bases). The CDR3 loop spans 13 amino acids. Trimming left V 4 bases short and J 10 bases short, with 17 bases between. Germline CDR1 is MGHDK and CDR2 is SYGVNS. CDR3 nucleotide sequence: TGTGCCAGCAGTGTAGGCGGGGCCCCCGACCAGTACTTC. Translation gives CASSVGGAPDQYF.

This chain connects TRBV28 to TRBJ1-5, with D possibly TRBD1 on 5 matching bases. The ends were cut back, 4 bases at V and 9 bases at J, with 16 bases in the middle. From germline, CDR1 is MDHEN and CDR2 SYDVKM. CDR3 length equals 14 residues. Here the CDR3 reads CASSSTGLRGPQHF. CDR3 nucleotides: TGTGCCAGCAGTTCCACAGGCCTGCGGGGGCCCCAGCATTTT. Based on the CDR3 plus reference TRBV28 and TRBJ1-5, the full variable domain is DVKVTQSSRYLVKRTGEKVFLECVQDMDHENMFWYRQDPGLGLRLIYFSYDVKMKEKGDIPEGYSVSREKKERFSLILESASTNQTSMYLCASSSTGLRGPQHFGDGTRLSIL.

In the case of this clone: Additional DNA sequences in this sample encode the identical CDR3. The chain combines TRBV6-6 with TRBJ2-7; 9 nucleotides line up with TRBD2. Germline CDR1 reads MNHNY; CDR2 reads SVGAGI (reference sequence). This CDR3 contains 14 residues. The junction had 4 bases not matched to a gene; V was cut back by 6 bases and J by 1 base. The CDR3, as DNA: TGTGCCAGCAGCGGAGCGGGGGGATCCTACGAGCAGTACTTC. This gives the protein CASSGAGGSYEQYF.

This sequence joins TRBV20-1 and TRBJ2-7; the D gene is possibly TRBD2 (5 bases). Germline V gene data show CDR1 as DFQATT and CDR2 as SNEGSKA (reference sequence). The CDR3 runs 11 residues. CDR3 in DNA: TGCAAGTATGGGAGCTCCTACGAGCAGTACTTC. This encodes CKYGSSYEQYF.

This clone turned up a few times. The chain links TRBV9 to TRBJ1-1; the match to TRBD1 covers 7 bases. Trimming took 3 bases from V and 0 from J; bases not matched to a gene: 5. Germline V gene data show CDR1 as SGDLS and CDR2 as YYNGEE. This CDR3 has 15 amino acids. CDR3 sequence (DNA): TGTGCCAGCAGCGGGGGGACAGCCATGAACACTGAAGCTTTCTTT. Its protein product is CASSGGTAMNTEAFF.

There are a few counts of this clone. V is TRBV6-6 and J is TRBJ1-3, with no clear D. CDR3 size: 14 residues. V was shortened by 7 bases and J by 0 bases, with 10 bases between the two germline ends. In germline, CDR1 is MNHNY, CDR2 SVGAGI (reference sequence). The CDR3 spells CASTLPSSGNTIYF. Here the CDR3 DNA reads TGTGCCAGCACCCTCCCCAGCTCTGGAAACACCATATATTTT.

This chain connects TRBV19 to TRBJ1-5; maybe TRBD1 (6 bases). The CDR3 loop spans 14 amino acids. Germline V gene data show CDR1 as LNHDA and CDR2 as SQIVND (reference sequence). The V and J ends lost 9 bases and 4 bases respectively, with 16 bases between them. CDR3 sequence: CARRTEVWNQPQHF. The CDR3 DNA reads TGTGCCAGACGGACAGAAGTATGGAATCAGCCCCAGCATTTT.

Points on this clone: At one end the junction does not follow the germline gene, possibly because of a read error. The chain carries TRBV6-5 and TRBJ2-4, with D possibly matching TRBD1 (6 bases). Per the germline V gene, CDR1 is MNHEY and CDR2 is SVGAGI. This CDR3 spans 13 amino acids. The CDR3, as DNA: TGTGCCAGCAGTAGGACAGCCGAAAACATTCAGTACTTC. This codes for CASSRTAENIQYF.

The chain employs TRBV10-1 and TRBJ2-2; D is unclear. Germline loops: CDR1 WNHNN, CDR2 SYGVQD (reference sequence). Trimming stripped 5 bases from V and 2 bases from J, with 6 bases between. This CDR3 contains 13 residues. The CDR3 DNA follows: TGCGCCAGCAGTCGGAGTAACACCGGGGAGCTGTTTTTT. Amino acid sequence: CASSRSNTGELFF.